Each of the 3 T cell receptor beta chains below was sequenced from the same sample in a study of cytomegalovirus exposure and HLA in healthy donors. PCR amplification relied on 60 Vbeta primers (plus 13 Jbeta primers). Profiling relied on immunoSEQ multiplex PCR, and the TCRdb table lists in-frame clones only, not all of them. The sample yields about 150,000 clones, approximately 84% seen once. Material for sequencing was PBMCs. The receptors derive from a girl aged 10 to 17 in good health and CMV-seropositive.

The chain employs TRBV6-5 and TRBJ1-6; weak D call: TRBD1 (6 bases). Trimming left V 6 bases short and J 10 bases short, with 16 bases between. Looked up from germline, CDR1 is MNHEY and CDR2 is SVGAGI. The CDR3 consists of 14 residues. CDR3 protein: CASSPTGIRSPLHF. The CDR3 nucleotides are TGTGCCAGCAGCCCAACAGGGATTCGGTCACCCCTCCACTTT.

This rearrangement joins TRBV5-8 to TRBJ1-2; 7 bases line up with TRBD1. After removal of 0 bases from V and 4 bases from J, the junction contained 3 bases not matched to a gene. The length of the CDR3 is 14 residues. Looked up from germline, CDR1 is SGHTS and CDR2 is YDEGEE. The CDR3 nucleotides read TGTGCCAGCAGCTTGGAGACAGGGATCTATGGCTACACCTTC. Protein sequence: CASSLETGIYGYTF.

This clone was counted once. The chain joins TRBV7-8 to TRBJ1-2; D may be TRBD1 (6 bases). This CDR3 comprises 15 residues. The germline V gene encodes CDR1 SGHVS and CDR2 FQNEAQ. Trimming took off 1 base at V and 4 bases at J, with 13 bases between the two ends. The CDR3 sequence is CASSLDPGVGYGYTF. Written as DNA, the CDR3 is TGTGCCAGCAGCTTAGATCCAGGGGTTGGCTATGGCTACACCTTC.